Listed below are T cell receptor beta chains from one sample, sequenced in a study of blood T cell repertoires in COVID-19. Profiled with immunoSEQ multiplex PCR; TCRdb holds only in-frame clones, not every one. The table includes 95,000 to 150,000 clones, 71% detected once. The source material was peripheral blood. The receptor set was obtained from a human donor with acute or convalescent COVID-19. The donor label of this sample is uncertain. Each CDR3 is given with its conserved first and last residue. A D gene is named only where the DNA matches it firmly. The listing skips clone size in some rows; elsewhere it reads once, few, many or a size class.

cdr3_nt: TGTGCCAGCAGTTTTTGGGGGGTGGGCAGCTACGAGCAGTACTTC; cdr3_aa: CASSFWGVGSYEQYF; v_call: TRBV6-5; j_call: TRBJ2-7; d_call: NA; clone_size: NA
cdr3_nt: TGTGCCAGCTCTCCAAACCAAGGACAGGATAACTATGGCTACACCTTC; cdr3_aa: CASSPNQGQDNYGYTF; v_call: TRBV18; j_call: TRBJ1-2; d_call: TRBD1; clone_size: once
cdr3_nt: TGTGCCAGCAGCCGGGTTAGTTCGCCGGGACAGCTAGTAAATTCACCCCTCCACTTT; cdr3_aa: CASSRVSSPGQLVNSPLHF; v_call: TRBV7-2; j_call: TRBJ1-6; d_call: TRBD1; clone_size: NA
cdr3_nt: TGCGCCAGCAGCCCGGGACTAGCGGGGCCAAGCACAGATACGCAGTATTTT; cdr3_aa: CASSPGLAGPSTDTQYF; v_call: TRBV5-1; j_call: TRBJ2-3; d_call: TRBD2; clone_size: once
cdr3_nt: TGCGCCAGCAGCTTAGAGGGACACTCGAATGAGGCTTTCTTT; cdr3_aa: CASSLEGHSNEAFF; v_call: TRBV5-1; j_call: TRBJ1-1; d_call: NA; clone_size: once
cdr3_nt: TGTGCCACCAGCAGAGATTTCGGCAGGGGCGGTGAAGCTTTCTTT; cdr3_aa: CATSRDFGRGGEAFF; v_call: TRBV15; j_call: TRBJ1-1; d_call: NA; clone_size: NA
cdr3_nt: TGTGCCAGCAGCCAACTGGACAGGGGGGAGACCCAGTACTTC; cdr3_aa: CASSQLDRGETQYF; v_call: TRBV3-1/TRBV3-2; j_call: TRBJ2-5; d_call: TRBD1; clone_size: NA
cdr3_nt: TGTGCCAGCAGCCCAAACAGGGGGCGGAATGAGCAGTTCTTC; cdr3_aa: CASSPNRGRNEQFF; v_call: TRBV11-3; j_call: TRBJ2-1; d_call: TRBD1; clone_size: few
cdr3_nt: TGTGCCAGCACCGCAGTCCCTCACAGTAATTCACCCCTCCACTTT; cdr3_aa: CASTAVPHSNSPLHF; v_call: TRBV2; j_call: TRBJ1-6; d_call: NA; clone_size: NA
cdr3_nt: TGTGCCAGCAGTGAAGCGGGGAGGAACACCGGGGAGCTGTTTTTT; cdr3_aa: CASSEAGRNTGELFF; v_call: TRBV6-1; j_call: TRBJ2-2; d_call: NA; clone_size: NA
cdr3_nt: TGTGCCAGCAGCGCCAATTTAGCTAGCACAGATACGCAGTATTTT; cdr3_aa: CASSANLASTDTQYF; v_call: TRBV9; j_call: TRBJ2-3; d_call: NA; clone_size: NA
cdr3_nt: TGCAGCGTTGGTGCCGCAGGGATCCTAGCTAACTATGGCTACACCTTC; cdr3_aa: CSVGAAGILANYGYTF; v_call: TRBV29-1; j_call: TRBJ1-2; d_call: NA; clone_size: once
cdr3_nt: TGCGCCAGCAGCTTGGGTTCTATGAACACTGAAGCTTTCTTT; cdr3_aa: CASSLGSMNTEAFF; v_call: TRBV5-1; j_call: TRBJ1-1; d_call: NA; clone_size: few
cdr3_nt: TGTGCCTGGAGGGTCCAAGCTCTCACAGATACGCAGTATTTT; cdr3_aa: CAWRVQALTDTQYF; v_call: TRBV30; j_call: TRBJ2-3; d_call: NA; clone_size: NA
cdr3_nt: TGTGCCACTACCCTTCGGGACACTCCTAACACCGGGGAGCTGTTTTTT; cdr3_aa: CATTLRDTPNTGELFF; v_call: TRBV21-1; j_call: TRBJ2-2; d_call: NA; clone_size: NA
cdr3_nt: TGTGCCAGCTCACCGATGGGACAGGGCGGAGGCAAAAACATTCAGTACTTC; cdr3_aa: CASSPMGQGGGKNIQYF; v_call: TRBV18; j_call: TRBJ2-4; d_call: TRBD1; clone_size: NA
cdr3_nt: TGTGCCAGCTCACCATACAGGGGCAAGGGGGATCAGCCCCAGCATTTT; cdr3_aa: CASSPYRGKGDQPQHF; v_call: TRBV18; j_call: TRBJ1-5; d_call: TRBD1; clone_size: NA
cdr3_nt: TGTGCCAGCAGCCCGGACAGGGGGGGATCCAAAAACATTCAGTACTTC; cdr3_aa: CASSPDRGGSKNIQYF; v_call: TRBV7-9; j_call: TRBJ2-4; d_call: TRBD1; clone_size: many
cdr3_nt: TGCGCCAGCAGCCAAGATCCGAGGGGGCAGGGGTACACAGATACGCAGTATTTT; cdr3_aa: CASSQDPRGQGYTDTQYF; v_call: TRBV4-1; j_call: TRBJ2-3; d_call: TRBD1; clone_size: few
cdr3_nt: TGTGCCAGCAGTCCCAGGGTGAACACTGAAGCTTTCTTT; cdr3_aa: CASSPRVNTEAFF; v_call: TRBV27; j_call: TRBJ1-1; d_call: NA; clone_size: NA
cdr3_nt: TGTGCTAGTGGTTTGGCCCGGGACTCTAGCACAGATACGCAGTATTTT; cdr3_aa: CASGLARDSSTDTQYF; v_call: TRBV12-5; j_call: TRBJ2-3; d_call: NA; clone_size: few
cdr3_nt: TGTGCCAGCAGTTTAGACAGGGGGCGCCCCTACAATGAGCAGTTCTTC; cdr3_aa: CASSLDRGRPYNEQFF; v_call: TRBV2; j_call: TRBJ2-1; d_call: TRBD1; clone_size: few
cdr3_nt: TGCGCCAGCAGCCAAGTCGTCAGGGATACTGAAGCTTTCTTT; cdr3_aa: CASSQVVRDTEAFF; v_call: TRBV4-1; j_call: TRBJ1-1; d_call: NA; clone_size: NA
cdr3_nt: TGTGCCAGCAGTGGACCCGCGCGGGTAGATACGCAGTATTTT; cdr3_aa: CASSGPARVDTQYF; v_call: TRBV6-1; j_call: TRBJ2-3; d_call: NA; clone_size: NA
cdr3_nt: TGTGCCAGCAGCCCCCCCGGGGACTTAATCAATGAGCAGTTCTTC; cdr3_aa: CASSPPGDLINEQFF; v_call: TRBV4-2; j_call: TRBJ2-1; d_call: NA; clone_size: NA
cdr3_nt: TGTGCCAGCAGTGTACAATCGACAGGGGTAACCGGGGAGCTGTTTTTT; cdr3_aa: CASSVQSTGVTGELFF; v_call: TRBV2; j_call: TRBJ2-2; d_call: TRBD1; clone_size: NA
cdr3_nt: TGTGCCAGCAGCCTCCGGCTTGGCCGGGACACCGGGGAGCTGTTTTTT; cdr3_aa: CASSLRLGRDTGELFF; v_call: TRBV7-6; j_call: TRBJ2-2; d_call: NA; clone_size: NA
cdr3_nt: TGTGCCAGCAGTGAACAGGGGGACTTCTACGAGCAGTACTTC; cdr3_aa: CASSEQGDFYEQYF; v_call: TRBV2; j_call: TRBJ2-7; d_call: NA; clone_size: NA
cdr3_nt: TGTGCCAGTACCCCGGGAGGGATCTACAATGAGCAGTTCTTC; cdr3_aa: CASTPGGIYNEQFF; v_call: TRBV19; j_call: TRBJ2-1; d_call: TRBD2; clone_size: once
cdr3_nt: TGTGCCAGCAGTTCCCCCAGGGGGGAGCGGGGGGTCAATGAGCAGTTCTTC; cdr3_aa: CASSSPRGERGVNEQFF; v_call: TRBV28; j_call: TRBJ2-1; d_call: TRBD2; clone_size: NA
cdr3_nt: TGTGCCAGCGGCCGGGACAGGGGGCGCGCAGAGACCCAGTACTTC; cdr3_aa: CASGRDRGRAETQYF; v_call: TRBV2; j_call: TRBJ2-5; d_call: TRBD1; clone_size: few
cdr3_nt: TGTGCCAGCTCACCCGGACTAGTCCAAGAGACCCAGTACTTC; cdr3_aa: CASSPGLVQETQYF; v_call: TRBV18; j_call: TRBJ2-5; d_call: TRBD2; clone_size: NA
cdr3_nt: TGTGCCAGCAGCCCACGGACAGGGCTTAACTATGGCTACACCTTC; cdr3_aa: CASSPRTGLNYGYTF; v_call: TRBV7-9; j_call: TRBJ1-2; d_call: TRBD1; clone_size: NA
cdr3_nt: TGTGCTAGTGGTTTGGCCCTGGGACAGGGGAACACTGAAGCTTTCTTT; cdr3_aa: CASGLALGQGNTEAFF; v_call: TRBV12-5; j_call: TRBJ1-1; d_call: TRBD1; clone_size: once
cdr3_nt: TGTGCCAGCAGCCCATGGGGGCAGCGCACAGATACGCAGTATTTT; cdr3_aa: CASSPWGQRTDTQYF; v_call: TRBV2; j_call: TRBJ2-3; d_call: NA; clone_size: NA
cdr3_nt: TGTGCCAGCAGTGAGGGGGGGTTCTCTGGAAACACCATATATTTT; cdr3_aa: CASSEGGFSGNTIYF; v_call: TRBV2; j_call: TRBJ1-3; d_call: NA; clone_size: NA
cdr3_nt: TGCGCCAGCAGCCGGACTAGTCGGGAGACCCAGTACTTC; cdr3_aa: CASSRTSRETQYF; v_call: TRBV4-1; j_call: TRBJ2-5; d_call: TRBD2; clone_size: NA
cdr3_nt: TGTGCCAGCAGCCTCAAGCCCGGGACAAAAGGGTCTTGGTCTGGGGCCAACGTCCTGACTTTC; cdr3_aa: CASSLKPGTKGSWSGANVLTF; v_call: TRBV7-3; j_call: TRBJ2-6; d_call: NA; clone_size: NA
cdr3_nt: TGTGCCAGCAGCCAGGACAGGGGATACACCGGGGAGCTGTTTTTT; cdr3_aa: CASSQDRGYTGELFF; v_call: TRBV3-1/TRBV3-2; j_call: TRBJ2-2; d_call: TRBD1; clone_size: NA
cdr3_nt: TGTGCCAGCAGTTTCTCGAACACCGGGGAGCTGTTTTTT; cdr3_aa: CASSFSNTGELFF; v_call: TRBV27; j_call: TRBJ2-2; d_call: NA; clone_size: NA
cdr3_nt: TGTGCCAGCAGTCCCCGGGGGGGAAAGTCTGGAAACACCATATATTTT; cdr3_aa: CASSPRGGKSGNTIYF; v_call: TRBV28; j_call: TRBJ1-3; d_call: NA; clone_size: NA
cdr3_nt: TGCGCCAGCAGTGAAACGAGTCTAGGAAGCTCAAACACTGAAGCTTTCTTT; cdr3_aa: CASSETSLGSSNTEAFF; v_call: TRBV10-2; j_call: TRBJ1-1; d_call: NA; clone_size: NA
cdr3_nt: TGTGCCAGCAGCTCAACAGGGGGCAATGAGCAGTTCTTC; cdr3_aa: CASSSTGGNEQFF; v_call: TRBV11-3; j_call: TRBJ2-1; d_call: TRBD1; clone_size: NA
cdr3_nt: TGTGCCAGCAGTTTGGGGGGGTCTTTTGGCTACACCTTC; cdr3_aa: CASSLGGSFGYTF; v_call: TRBV28; j_call: TRBJ1-2; d_call: NA; clone_size: NA
cdr3_nt: TGCAGCGTTGATCTGGGTCAGGGTTTCACTGAAGCTTTCTTT; cdr3_aa: CSVDLGQGFTEAFF; v_call: TRBV29-1; j_call: TRBJ1-1; d_call: NA; clone_size: NA
cdr3_nt: TGTGCCAGCAGCACATTAGGAGTGGAGTTCGGGAATGAGCAGTTCTTC; cdr3_aa: CASSTLGVEFGNEQFF; v_call: TRBV7-9; j_call: TRBJ2-1; d_call: NA; clone_size: NA
cdr3_nt: TGTGCCAGCAGCTTGGCATCTGAAGCTTTCTTT; cdr3_aa: CASSLASEAFF; v_call: TRBV5-6; j_call: TRBJ1-1; d_call: NA; clone_size: once